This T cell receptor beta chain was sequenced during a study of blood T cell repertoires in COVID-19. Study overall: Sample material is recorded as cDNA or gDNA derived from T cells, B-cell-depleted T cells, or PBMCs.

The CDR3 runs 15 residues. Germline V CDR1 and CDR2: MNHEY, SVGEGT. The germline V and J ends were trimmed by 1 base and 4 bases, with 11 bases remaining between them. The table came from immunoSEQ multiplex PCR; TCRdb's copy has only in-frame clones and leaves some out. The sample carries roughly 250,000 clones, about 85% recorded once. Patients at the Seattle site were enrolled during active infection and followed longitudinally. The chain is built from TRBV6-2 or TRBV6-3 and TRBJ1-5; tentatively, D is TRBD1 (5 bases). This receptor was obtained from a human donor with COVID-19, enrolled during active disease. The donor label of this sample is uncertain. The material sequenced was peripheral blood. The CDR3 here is CASSYLGQGNQPQHF. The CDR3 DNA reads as TGTGCCAGCAGTTACTTAGGGCAGGGAAATCAGCCCCAGCATTTT.